The clone carrying this T cell receptor beta chain was counted a single time. Its antigen is unidentified. This CDR3 has 16 amino acids. The ends were cut back, 6 bases at V and 0 bases at J, with 15 bases in the middle. Germline CDR1 is SNHLY and CDR2 is FYNNEI. The sample originates from a study of cytomegalovirus exposure and HLA in healthy donors. Overall study results and limits: A later analysis found TCR association rates differed by HLA locus, highest for DRB1 and lowest for HLA-C.

13 Jbeta primers and 60 Vbeta primers were used for the PCR. Data came from immunoSEQ multiplex PCR; TCRdb stores just in-frame clones and leaves some out. The sample carries approximately 140,000 clones, roughly three quarters recorded once. The chain uses TRBV2 and TRBJ2-4; TRBD2 might be the D (5 bases). This receptor was taken from a woman in her forties or fifties in good health and CMV-seronegative. The sample consisted of PBMCs. CDR3 coding DNA: TGTGCCAGCAGAGAACCACCGCTAGCAGCCAAAAACATTCAGTACTTC. Its protein product is CASREPPLAAKNIQYF.